Presented here are 32 T cell receptor beta chains from one specimen sequenced in a study of cytomegalovirus exposure and HLA in healthy donors. With 60 Vbeta and 13 Jbeta primers, the PCR was carried out. Sequencing used immunoSEQ multiplex PCR; TCRdb keeps in-frame clones, though not all of them. Among tens of thousands of clones, roughly 75% were seen once, and the ten largest hold 7% to 9%. The sample taken for sequencing was PBMCs. These TCRs come from a woman aged 40 to 49 in good health and CMV-seronegative.

This clone was counted between two and nine times. The CDR3 spells CASSLLLTDNYNEQFF. The DNA for the CDR3 is TGTGCCAGCAGCTTGCTACTGACAGACAACTACAATGAGCAGTTCTTC. The gene calls are TRBV5-6 and TRBJ2-1; possibly TRBD1 for D (5 bases). Germline CDR1 is SGHDT and CDR2 is YYEEEE. Trimming cost V 1 base and J 3 bases, with 14 bases left between them. The CDR3 consists of 16 residues. The full variable domain, in which reference TRBV5-6 and TRBJ2-1 provide the parts outside the CDR3, is DAGVTQSPTHLIKTRGQQVTLRCSPKSGHDTVSWYQQALGQGPQFIFQYYEEEERQRGNFPDRFSGHQFPNYSSELNVNALLLGDSALYLCASSLLLTDNYNEQFFGPGTRLTVL.

This clone has more than one count but fewer than ten. The J gene is TRBJ1-1, the V gene TRBV18; TRBD1 matches 10 bases. V was pared by 4 bases and J by 3 bases, with 8 bases of the junction left unmatched. The CDR3 loop spans 16 amino acids. CDR1 is KGHSH, CDR2 LQKENI, per germline. CDR3 in DNA: TGTGCCAGCTCACTGACAGGGGGCGTATACGACACTGAAGCTTTCTTT. Protein: CASSLTGGVYDTEAFF.

The chain combines TRBV5-1 with TRBJ1-1; 8 bases map to TRBD1. There are 14 residues in the CDR3. The trim removed 3 bases at V and 0 bases at J, leaving 1 base unmatched. CDR1 SGHRS and CDR2 YFSETQ come from the germline V gene. The CDR3, as DNA: TGCGCCAGCAGCTGGGACAGGATGAACACTGAAGCTTTCTTT. Translated, it gives CASSWDRMNTEAFF. The variable domain in full, with the rest retrieved from reference TRBV5-1 and TRBJ1-1, is KAGVTQTPRYLIKTRGQQVTLSCSPISGHRSVSWYQQTPGQGLQFLFEYFSETQRNKGNFPGRFSGRQFSNSRSEMNVSTLELGDSALYLCASSWDRMNTEAFFGQGTRLTVV.

This clone was seen a handful of times. The chain combines TRBV7-2 with TRBJ2-1; TRBD2 agrees at 11 bases. CDR1 and CDR2 from the germline V gene are SGHTA and FQGNSA. The CDR3 covers 17 residues. V lost 4 bases, J lost 4 bases, and 9 bases stayed unmatched. CDR3 sequence reads: CASSSELGLAVYNEQFF. CDR3 DNA sequence: TGTGCCAGCAGCTCGGAATTGGGACTAGCGGTTTACAATGAGCAGTTCTTC.

This clone was recorded a few times. The chain links TRBV28 to TRBJ2-7; 8 bases line up with TRBD1. This CDR3 contains 14 residues. The junction had 6 bases not matched to a gene; V was cut back by 3 bases and J by 5 bases. Germline assignment: CDR1 MDHEN and CDR2 SYDVKM. In DNA, the CDR3 is TGTGCCAGCAGTTTCAGGGGGCCGTCTGACGAGCAGTACTTC. This sequence encodes CASSFRGPSDEQYF.

The chain combines TRBV5-8 with TRBJ2-5; TRBD1 is a possible D gene (5 bases). The V gene's germline CDR1 is SGHTS and CDR2 YDEGEE. CDR3 size: 12 residues. Trimming removed 1 base from V and 7 bases from J, with 8 bases in between. CDR3 region: CASSLRGGTQYF. CDR3 nucleotide sequence: TGTGCCAGCAGCTTGAGGGGTGGGACCCAGTACTTC.

The CDR3 coding sequence is TGTGCCAGCAGCTTGGTACATTCGGGGAGCGATGAGCAGTTCTTC. It yields the protein CASSLVHSGSDEQFF. The chain couples TRBV5-5 to TRBJ2-1, with D maybe TRBD2 (5 bases). The CDR3 runs 15 residues. Per the germline V gene, CDR1 is SGHKS and CDR2 is YYEKEE (reference sequence). The V and J ends lost 0 bases and 8 bases respectively, with 15 bases between them.

This clone was detected only once. The rearrangement uses TRBV28 and TRBJ2-3; 7 nucleotides line up with TRBD1. Germline CDR1 reads MDHEN; CDR2 reads SYDVKM. V shed 4 bases, J shed 1 base, and the junction held 5 bases outside the gene matches. This CDR3 contains 15 residues. CDR3 DNA sequence: TGTGCCAGCAGTTCCACAGGGGATGGCACAGATACGCAGTATTTT. This gives the protein CASSSTGDGTDTQYF.

The chain recombines TRBV27 with TRBJ2-5; 11 bases are a match to TRBD2. The end of the DNA aligns better with TRBJ2-7, so the J call may be wrong. The CDR3 runs 14 residues. The V gene's germline CDR1 is MNHEY and CDR2 SMNVEV (reference sequence). CDR3 DNA: TGTGCCAGCACTAACCTAGCGGGAGGCTACGAGCAGTACTTC. It yields the protein CASTNLAGGYEQYF.

This sequence joins TRBV29-1 and TRBJ2-1; a weak D match, TRBD2 (6 bases). Germline V gene sequence: CDR1 SQVTM, CDR2 ANQGSEA. CDR3 length: 12 amino acids. The V gene lost 4 bases and the J gene lost 10 bases, with 14 bases spanning the gap. The CDR3 is CSVASDSGEQFF. Here the CDR3 DNA reads TGCAGCGTTGCCAGTGATAGCGGCGAGCAGTTCTTC.

This chain uses TRBV7-2 with TRBJ2-7, with 9 bases that match TRBD1. In germline, CDR1 is SGHTA, CDR2 FQGNSA. CDR3 size: 15 residues. Germline trimming cut 5 bases from V and 0 bases from J; bases unmatched to any gene: 5. Here the CDR3 reads CASSGGTGSSYEQYF. The CDR3 DNA follows: TGTGCCAGCAGCGGCGGGACAGGGAGCTCCTACGAGCAGTACTTC.

This clone was counted a few times. The rearrangement joins TRBV15 to TRBJ2-1; D is possibly TRBD1 (6 bases). CDR3 length equals 15 residues. Germline V gene sequence: CDR1 LNHNV, CDR2 YYDKDF (reference sequence). V lost 2 bases, J lost 4 bases, and 12 bases lay in between. CDR3 sequence (DNA): TGTGCCACCAGCAGATCACAGGGAGATTACAATGAGCAGTTCTTC. Its translation is CATSRSQGDYNEQFF. The full variable domain, in which reference TRBV15 and TRBJ2-1 provide the parts outside the CDR3, is DAMVIQNPRYQVTQFGKPVTLSCSQTLNHNVMYWYQQKSSQAPKLLFHYYDKDFNNEADTPDNFQSRRPNTSFCFLDIRSPGLGDTAMYLCATSRSQGDYNEQFFGPGTRLTVL.

This clone was counted between two and nine times. The genes are TRBV5-8 and TRBJ2-7; 9 bases are shared with TRBD1. Germline trimming cut 5 bases from V and 2 bases from J; bases unmatched to any gene: 11. This CDR3 has 16 amino acids. The germline gives CDR1 SGHTS, CDR2 YDEGEE. CDR3 coding DNA: TGTGCCAGCAGTTATCGTGCCGGGACAGGGACCTACGAGCAGTACTTC. Amino acid sequence: CASSYRAGTGTYEQYF.

The gene calls are TRBV29-1 and TRBJ1-5; 9 bases are a match to TRBD1. The V gene's germline CDR1 is SQVTM and CDR2 ANQGSEA. The CDR3 runs 13 residues. V trimming: 6 bases; J trimming: 6 bases; junction bases outside the gene matches: 6. The CDR3 DNA follows: TGCAGCGTCCGACAGGGGGATGGTCAGCCCCAGCATTTT. Translating gives CSVRQGDGQPQHF.

The chain links TRBV29-1 to TRBJ2-7, with 12 positions matching TRBD2. Trimming cost V 7 bases and J 6 bases; bases outside gene matches: 10. The CDR3 is made up of 14 amino acids. Looked up from germline, CDR1 is SQVTM and CDR2 is ANQGSEA. This chain's CDR3 is CSAKGLAGLGEQYF. CDR3 sequence (DNA): TGCAGCGCAAAAGGACTAGCGGGACTCGGCGAGCAGTACTTC.

The rearrangement uses TRBV19 and TRBJ2-7; D possibly corresponds to TRBD1 (6 bases). CDR3 length equals 14 residues. Germline lookup yields CDR1 LNHDA and CDR2 SQIVND (reference sequence). The V gene lost 9 bases and the J gene lost 0 bases, with 15 bases spanning the gap. The CDR3 DNA sequence: TGTGCCAGCCGAGGACAGACAGGCTCCTACGAGCAGTACTTC. Its translation: CASRGQTGSYEQYF. Based on the CDR3 plus reference TRBV19 and TRBJ2-7, the full variable domain is DGGITQSPKYLFRKEGQNVTLSCEQNLNHDAMYWYRQDPGQGLRLIYYSQIVNDFQKGDIAEGYSVSREKKESFPLTVTSAQKNPTAFYLCASRGQTGSYEQYFGPGTRLTVT.

The chain recombines TRBV13 with TRBJ1-4; D call uncertain. The germline V gene encodes CDR1 PRHDT and CDR2 FYEKMQ (reference sequence). The V and J ends lost 1 base and 4 bases respectively, with 4 bases between them. The CDR3 is 13 residues long. CDR3 in amino acids: CASSLESNEKLFF. The CDR3, as DNA: TGTGCCAGCAGCTTAGAGAGTAATGAAAAACTGTTTTTT.

The chain uses TRBV5-1 and TRBJ2-3; D perhaps matches TRBD2 (6 bases). The CDR3 sequence is 16 residues long. V was clipped by 4 bases and J by 3 bases, with 18 bases between them. Germline V gene lookup returns CDR1 SGHRS and CDR2 YFSETQ. The CDR3 DNA sequence: TGCGCCAGCAGCCCGTTCCTTAGCGGAAAAACAGATACGCAGTATTTT. Encoded protein: CASSPFLSGKTDTQYF.

The chain uses TRBV7-9 and TRBJ2-1; weak D call: TRBD2 (6 bases). The length of the CDR3 is 15 residues. Germline lookup yields CDR1 SEHNR and CDR2 FQNEAQ (reference sequence). The V end lost 1 base, the J end lost 15 bases, and 22 bases lay between the germline ends. The CDR3 is CASSLEGTYIIQLFF. The DNA for the CDR3 is TGTGCCAGCAGCTTAGAAGGGACTTACATAATACAATTGTTCTTC.

The chain has TRBV25-1 and TRBJ2-1; TRBD2 matches at 9 bases. J lost 4 bases, V lost 1 base, and 5 bases had no gene match. CDR3 length: 16 residues. The germline CDR1 and CDR2 sequences are MGHDK and SYGVNS. The CDR3 here is CASSEWASGIYNEQFF. In nucleotides, the CDR3 is TGTGCCAGCAGTGAATGGGCTAGCGGGATTTACAATGAGCAGTTCTTC.

V usage is TRBV5-4 and J usage is TRBJ2-7; possible D gene TRBD2, 6 bases. V was clipped by 2 bases and J by 3 bases, with 12 bases between them. This CDR3 is 14 amino acids long. The V gene's germline CDR1 is SGHNT and CDR2 YYREEE (reference sequence). The CDR3, as DNA: TGTGCCAGCAGCTTACAGGACGGGGGCTACGAGCAGTACTTC. This translates into CASSLQDGGYEQYF.

This clone was counted a single time. The V gene is TRBV19, the J gene TRBJ2-7, with TRBD2 matching over 14 bases. The germline V gene encodes CDR1 LNHDA and CDR2 SQIVND (reference sequence). The CDR3 has 17 residues. Unmatched junction bases numbered 3, after V lost 2 bases and J lost 0 bases. The CDR3 is CASSISGTSGSSYEQYF. DNA of the CDR3: TGTGCCAGTAGTATATCGGGGACTAGCGGGAGCTCCTACGAGCAGTACTTC.

This chain links TRBV6-1 with TRBJ1-4; TRBD1 matches at 7 bases. V lost 2 bases to trimming and J lost 8 bases; unmatched junction nucleotides: 11. The germline V gene has CDR1 MNHNS and CDR2 SASEGT. This CDR3 has 16 residues. The CDR3 here is CASSESTGDQEEKLFF. CDR3 DNA sequence: TGTGCCAGCAGTGAATCTACAGGGGATCAGGAAGAAAAACTGTTTTTT.

The chain uses TRBV7-3 and TRBJ2-7; 7 bases fit TRBD1. The CDR3 sequence is 13 residues long. V lost 4 bases and J lost 6; bases outside the gene matches: 6. Germline V gene data show CDR1 as SGHTA and CDR2 as FQGTGA. The CDR3 DNA is TGTGCCAGCAGCTCCCGACAGGGTCGCGAGCAGTACTTC. Protein: CASSSRQGREQYF. The complete variable domain, with remaining parts taken from reference TRBV7-3 and TRBJ2-7, reads GAGVSQTPSNKVTEKGKYVELRCDPISGHTALYWYRQSLGQGPEFLIYFQGTGAADDSGLPNDRFFAVRPEGSVSTLKIQRTERGDSAVYLCASSSRQGREQYFGPGTRLTVT.

Only a few counts were recorded for this clone. V is TRBV5-1 and J is TRBJ2-1, with 12 nucleotides matching TRBD1. Germline loops: CDR1 SGHRS, CDR2 YFSETQ. With 2 bases clipped from V and 8 bases from J, the junction kept 5 bases outside the gene matches. The CDR3 has 15 residues. CDR3 region: CASSFGTGGLYEQFF. The CDR3 nucleotides read TGCGCCAGCAGCTTTGGGACAGGGGGCCTGTATGAGCAGTTCTTC.

The chain is built from TRBV5-1 and TRBJ1-1; 10 bases agree with TRBD1. CDR3 length: 19 amino acids. Trimming removed 3 bases from V and 0 bases from J; junction bases left unmatched: 14. CDR1 is SGHRS, CDR2 YFSETQ, per germline. The CDR3 nucleotides are TGCGCCAGCAGCTCCCAACCGACCGGGACAGGGGATTTGAACACTGAAGCTTTCTTT. Protein product: CASSSQPTGTGDLNTEAFF.

This CDR3 reads CASSFGTSGIDEQFF. CDR3 coding DNA: TGTGCCAGCAGCTTCGGGACTAGCGGGATAGATGAGCAGTTCTTC. The chain is built from TRBV9 and TRBJ2-1; 13 positions agree with TRBD2. After removal of 4 bases from V and 8 bases from J, the junction contained 6 bases not matched to a gene. Per germline, CDR1 SGDLS and CDR2 YYNGEE. The length of the CDR3 is 15 residues. The full variable domain, with the rest looked up from reference TRBV9 and TRBJ2-1, is DSGVTQTPKHLITATGQRVTLRCSPRSGDLSVYWYQQSLDQGLQFLIQYYNGEERAKGNILERFSAQQFPDLHSELNLSSLELGDSALYFCASSFGTSGIDEQFFGPGTRLTVL.

This clone showed up just once. The V call is TRBV6-6, the J call TRBJ1-5; D is unclear. V lost 6 bases and J lost 4, with 16 bases in between. The germline gives CDR1 MNHNY, CDR2 SVGAGI (reference sequence). The CDR3 is made up of 15 amino acids. CDR3 sequence: CASSGFTGGNQPQHF. DNA for the CDR3: TGTGCCAGCAGCGGATTTACGGGAGGAAATCAGCCCCAGCATTTT.

This chain connects TRBV11-2 to TRBJ1-6; D is undetermined. V lost 0 bases to trimming and J lost 10 bases, with 19 bases between them. This CDR3 region has 17 residues. Germline CDR1 is SGHAT and CDR2 is FQNNGV. In DNA form, the CDR3 reads TGTGCCAGCAGCTTAGATTTATGGGGAGATTCAGACTCACCCCTCCACTTT. Protein sequence: CASSLDLWGDSDSPLHF.

This clone was counted only a few times. J is TRBJ1-1 and V is TRBV19, with D perhaps TRBD1 (5 bases). Per germline, CDR1 LNHDA and CDR2 SQIVND (reference sequence). The CDR3 consists of 14 residues. Trimming took off 1 base at V and 5 bases at J, with 11 bases between the two ends. The chain's CDR3 is CASSIARDRTEAFF. CDR3 DNA sequence: TGTGCCAGTAGTATAGCCAGGGATAGGACTGAAGCTTTCTTT.

The rearrangement uses TRBV9 and TRBJ1-6, with 9 bases that match TRBD1. The CDR3 contains 16 residues. Germline-derived CDR1 and CDR2 are SGDLS and YYNGEE. Trimming cost V 3 bases and J 4 bases; bases outside gene matches: 5. This CDR3 is CASSAGTGRYNSPLHF. CDR3 DNA: TGTGCCAGCAGCGCAGGGACAGGGAGGTATAATTCACCCCTCCACTTT.

The sample holds a few counts of this clone. This chain joins TRBV13 and TRBJ2-1, with 9 bases fitting TRBD1. Germline V gene lookup returns CDR1 PRHDT and CDR2 FYEKMQ (reference sequence). The ends lost 5 bases at V and 0 bases at J; junction bases unmatched: 2. CDR3 length equals 15 residues. CDR3 in DNA: TGTGCCAGCAGCACGACAGGGGGCTCCTACAATGAGCAGTTCTTC. Its protein is CASSTTGGSYNEQFF.